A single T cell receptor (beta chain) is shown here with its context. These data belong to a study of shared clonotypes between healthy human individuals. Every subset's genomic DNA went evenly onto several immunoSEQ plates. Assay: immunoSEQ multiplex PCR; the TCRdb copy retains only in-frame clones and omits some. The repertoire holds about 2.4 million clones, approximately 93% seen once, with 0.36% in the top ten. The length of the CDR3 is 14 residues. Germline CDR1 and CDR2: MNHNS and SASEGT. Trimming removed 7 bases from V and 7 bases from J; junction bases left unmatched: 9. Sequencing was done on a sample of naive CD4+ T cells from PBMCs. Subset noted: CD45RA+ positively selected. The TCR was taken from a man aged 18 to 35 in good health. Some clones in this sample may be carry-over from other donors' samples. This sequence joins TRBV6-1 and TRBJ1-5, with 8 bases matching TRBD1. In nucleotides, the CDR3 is TGTGCCAGCACCGTCTGGGGGACAGGACAGCCCCAGCATTTT. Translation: CASTVWGTGQPQHF.